Shown below are 5 T cell receptor beta chains from a single sample sequenced in a study of T cell responses to AZD1222 COVID-19 vaccine. Sequencing used immunoSEQ multiplex PCR; TCRdb keeps in-frame clones, though not all of them. In the table there are around 160,000 clones, about 90% of which are singletons. The sequencing used peripheral blood, collected on day 0 of MenACWY control vaccination. The receptors shown here come from an adult in good health.

This chain uses TRBV27 with TRBJ1-1; 7 nucleotides line up with TRBD1. Trimming at V came to 7 bases and at J to 1 base, leaving 9 bases not matched to a gene. Germline V CDR1 and CDR2: MNHEY, SMNVEV (reference sequence). The CDR3 consists of 15 residues. DNA for the CDR3: TGTGCCAGCATCTCCGACAGGGCCGGGAACACTGAAGCTTTCTTT. It encodes CASISDRAGNTEAFF.

The rearrangement joins TRBV7-9 to TRBJ1-2; D may be TRBD1 (6 bases). The CDR3 is 13 residues long. The germline V and J ends were trimmed by 1 base and 6 bases, with 9 bases remaining between them. The germline V gene encodes CDR1 SEHNR and CDR2 FQNEAQ (reference sequence). CDR3 in amino acids: CASSLDRADGYTF. The CDR3 region has the DNA TGTGCCAGCAGCTTAGACAGGGCGGATGGCTACACCTTC.

This chain uses TRBV5-5 with TRBJ1-5; D is possibly TRBD1 (5 bases). V was pared by 1 base and J by 3 bases, with 8 bases between. CDR1 and CDR2 from the germline V gene are SGHKS and YYEKEE (reference sequence). The CDR3 loop spans 14 amino acids. The DNA of the CDR3 is TGTGCCAGCAGCTTGCAGGGTTACAATCAGCCCCAGCATTTT. It codes for CASSLQGYNQPQHF.

The rearrangement links TRBV20-1 to TRBJ2-1, with TRBD1 matching over 9 bases. CDR1 is DFQATT, CDR2 SNEGSKA, per germline (reference sequence). This CDR3 contains 15 residues. V shed 3 bases, J shed 2 bases, and the junction held 5 bases outside the gene matches. Here the CDR3 DNA reads TGCAGTGCTAGTCCTCGGACAGGGGCCTACAATGAGCAGTTCTTC. Translated, it gives CSASPRTGAYNEQFF.

This clone came up once. The chain recombines TRBV4-1 with TRBJ1-2; D unclear. V lost 1 base, J lost 2 bases, and 8 bases lay in between. The CDR3 runs 14 residues. From germline, CDR1 is MGHRA and CDR2 YSYEKL. The CDR3 loop reads CASSQVVWNYGYTF. For the CDR3, the DNA is TGCGCCAGCAGCCAAGTTGTTTGGAACTATGGCTACACCTTC.